These 27 T cell receptor beta chains were all obtained from the same sample, sequenced in a study of tumor-infiltrating lymphocytes in primary liver carcinoma. Co-extracted RNA and DNA came from about 19-30 mg of unsorted bulk tissue. Total RNA amounting to 500 ng was the source from which TCR beta cDNA was made with a constant-region primer. Construction of TCR beta libraries relied on three successive nested multiplex PCR rounds employing slightly modified ARM-PCR. Primers for the first two PCR rounds were TRBV1-TRBV30 forward primers and a C-beta reverse primer (roughly 9 cycles per round). MiXCR, run by TCRdb on the multiplex PCR reads, gives a single entry per CDR3 protein. The data contain 25,000 to 35,000 distinct CDR3 sequences, about 82% of them seen just once; the ten biggest clones take up around 33%. Specimen: liver tumor tissue from sampling region 5. The subset was: tumor region T5, tumor centre. The receptors originated from a man aged 35 to 55 with primary liver carcinoma and hepatitis B virus infection.

CDR3 sequence reads: CASGLEPTSYGYTF. Here the CDR3 DNA reads TGTGCTAGCGGTTTAGAACCGACAAGCTATGGCTACACCTTC. The V gene is TRBV12-3 or TRBV12-4, the J gene TRBJ1-2, with D unclear. There are 14 residues in the CDR3.

This clonotype showed up many times. A much larger clone differs from this one at a single base, so this may be a read error. This chain joins TRBV2 and TRBJ2-3; 11 bases agree with TRBD2. CDR1 and CDR2 (germline): SNHLY, FYNNEI. CDR3 length: 14 amino acids. As DNA, the CDR3 is TGTGCCAGCAGTGGGACTAGCGGGCGAAATACGCGGTATTTT. Translation gives CASSGTSGRNTRYF.

In its sample, this clonotype was seen once. The V call is TRBV4-2, the J call TRBJ1-1; 7 positions match TRBD1. CDR1 LGHNA and CDR2 YNFKEQ come from the germline V gene. With 0 bases clipped from V and 5 bases from J, the junction kept 12 bases outside the gene matches. This CDR3 has 17 amino acids. The CDR3 DNA follows: TGTGCCAGCAGCCAAGAGTACAGACAGGGCTCTTGGACTGAAGCTTTCTTT. Translation gives CASSQEYRQGSWTEAFF.

This chain joins TRBV29-1 and TRBJ2-2, with 7 positions matching TRBD1. V lost 3 bases and J lost 8; bases outside the gene matches: 9. Germline CDR1 reads SQVTM; CDR2 reads ANQGSEA. There are 14 residues in the CDR3. CDR3 bases: TGCAGCGTTGATAGACAGGGACGGGGTGGGGAGCTGTTTTTT. Translated, it gives CSVDRQGRGGELFF.

This clonotype was observed many times. The rearrangement links TRBV12-3 or TRBV12-4 to TRBJ2-5, with TRBD1 matching over 7 bases. The CDR3 runs 13 residues. After removal of 6 bases from V and 5 bases from J, the junction contained 6 bases not matched to a gene. In nucleotides, the CDR3 is TGTGCCAGCAGCCGGATCAGGGGGGAGACCCAGTACTTC. It encodes CASSRIRGETQYF.

As DNA, the CDR3 is TGTGCCAGCAGCCAAGGGATGGGGAGAGCCTACGAGCAGTACTTC. Translation: CASSQGMGRAYEQYF. V gene TRBV11-2 combines with J gene TRBJ2-7, with D perhaps TRBD2 (5 bases). CDR1 and CDR2 (germline): SGHAT, FQNNGV. Deletions cut 5 bases from V and 2 bases from J, with 16 bases between. This CDR3 spans 15 amino acids.

Comments on this clonotype: A junction boundary mismatches the germline segment, possibly from a read error. The chain links TRBV11-2 to TRBJ2-7, with unresolved D. The germline CDR1 and CDR2 sequences are SGHAT and FQNNGV. The CDR3 has 13 residues. CDR3 in amino acids: CANSTLVGNEEYF. The DNA for the CDR3 is TGTGCCAACAGCACACTGGTTGGAAACGAGGAGTACTTC. The entire variable domain, with the rest obtained from reference TRBV11-2 and TRBJ2-7, is as follows: EAGVAQSPRYKIIEKRQSVAFWCNPISGHATLYWYQQILGQGPKLLIQFQNNGVVDDSQLPKDRFSAERLKGVDSTLKIQPAKLEDSAVYLCANSTLVGNEEYFGPGTRLTVT.

Details on this clonotype: This may be a read error: a much more frequent sequence differs by one nucleotide. Because the CDR3 is missing its conserved closing phenylalanine or tryptophan, this is likely a read error. This chain connects TRBV20-1 to TRBJ2-2; 8 nucleotides match TRBD2. The V and J ends lost 3 bases and 5 bases, in that order; junction bases with no gene match: 8. Germline V gene sequence: CDR1 DFQATT, CDR2 SNEGSKA (reference sequence). The CDR3 is made up of 15 amino acids. The CDR3 DNA follows: TGCAGTGCTAGTAGGCCTAGCGGGTTTACCGGGGAGCTGTTTCTT. Translation gives CSASRPSGFTGELFL.

Remarks on this clonotype: At one boundary the junction diverges from the germline segment, which might be a read error. The rearrangement joins TRBV6-2 or TRBV6-3 to TRBJ2-3, with no clear D. The length of the CDR3 is 18 residues. Germline loops: CDR1 MNHEY, CDR2 SVGEGT. The CDR3 loop reads CASSPFTPLRSATDTQYF. Written as DNA, the CDR3 is TGTGCCAGCAGCCCCTTCACGCCCCTACGAAGTGCCACAGATACACAGTATTTT.

Judged by abundance, this clonotype is medium-sized (0.01 to 0.1%). The chain is built from TRBV29-1 and TRBJ1-1; 10 bases align to TRBD1. J gave up 7 bases and V 5 bases, and 7 bases lay outside the gene matches. CDR1 SQVTM and CDR2 ANQGSEA come from the germline V gene. The CDR3 is made up of 13 amino acids. CDR3 loop: CSVWDRGRIEAFF. In DNA, the CDR3 is TGCAGCGTTTGGGACAGGGGCCGAATTGAAGCTTTCTTT. The full variable domain, with the rest looked up from reference TRBV29-1 and TRBJ1-1, is SAVISQKPSRDICQRGTSLTIQCQVDSQVTMMFWYRQQPGQSLTLIATANQGSEATYESGFVIDKFPISRPNLTFSTLTVSNMSPEDSSIYLCSVWDRGRIEAFFGQGTRLTVV.

Turning to this clonotype: The conserved phenylalanine or tryptophan normally closing the CDR3 is absent here, so this likely arose from a read error. The rearrangement links TRBV4-2 to TRBJ1-1; D is unresolved. With 0 bases removed from V and 2 bases from J, the gap between germline ends came to 7 bases. In germline, CDR1 is LGHNA, CDR2 YNFKEQ. The CDR3 length is 14 residues. The CDR3 bases are TGTGCCAGCAGCCAAGATCTTCTAAACACTGAAGCTTTCTCT. Translated, it gives CASSQDLLNTEAFS.

Details on this clonotype: A junction boundary mismatches the germline segment, possibly from a read error. V and J are TRBV4-2 and TRBJ1-2; weak D call: TRBD1 (6 bases). CDR3 length equals 15 residues. Germline assignment: CDR1 LGHNA and CDR2 YNFKEQ. This CDR3 reads CTRSQDMGRGGGYTF. CDR3 DNA sequence: TGTACCAGGAGCCAAGACATGGGCAGGGGTGGTGGCTACACCTTC.

A word on this clonotype: A read error may produce the germline difference seen at one junction end. The CDR3 here is CAGSHVALLAGATDMQYF. The CDR3 DNA reads as TGTGCCGGCAGCCATGTGGCGCTTCTAGCGGGAGCGACAGATATGCAGTATTTT. The V and J genes are TRBV4-2 and TRBJ2-3; 10 positions match TRBD2. The CDR3 spans 18 residues. From germline, CDR1 is LGHNA and CDR2 YNFKEQ.

In the case of this clonotype: One end of the junction fails to match germline, which may point to a read error. The chain employs TRBV5-4 and TRBJ2-2; the D call may be TRBD1 or TRBD2 (5 bases each). This CDR3 is built from 13 residues. Germline V gives CDR1 SGHNT, CDR2 YYREEE (reference sequence). DNA for the CDR3: TGTGCCAGCAGGAGGATGGGGACCGGGGAACTGTTTTTT. Translated, it gives CASRRMGTGELFF.

About this clonotype: A read error may account for a junction end that differs from germline. The chain couples TRBV12-5 to TRBJ2-2; D gene ambiguous. The length of the CDR3 is 16 residues. Germline CDR1 reads LGHNT; CDR2 reads FRNRAP. This chain's CDR3 is CASGVEWGSGTRELFF. CDR3 DNA: TGTGCTAGTGGTGTGGAGTGGGGATCAGGCACCCGGGAGCTGTTTTTT.

Notes on this clonotype: One junction end does not reproduce the germline sequence, and a read error may be involved. This sequence joins TRBV5-6 and TRBJ2-1; TRBD2 agrees at 8 bases. CDR3 length: 19 amino acids. Germline CDR1 reads SGHDT; CDR2 reads YYEEEE. In nucleotides, the CDR3 is TGTGCCAGCAGCATTTGGCGGGGGGCCCCGGGACTATATGGGCATGAGCAATTCTTC. This encodes CASSIWRGAPGLYGHEQFF.

Concerning this clonotype itself: At one of its ends the junction is not consistent with the germline gene, which may arise from a read error. The chain recombines TRBV11-2 with TRBJ2-7; no firm D call. Germline CDR1 is SGHAT and CDR2 is FQNNGV. This CDR3 contains 15 residues. This CDR3 is CAISPSWLAEYEQYF. The CDR3 nucleotides read TGTGCCATCAGCCCGTCGTGGCTGGCAGAGTATGAGCAGTACTTC.

A remark on this clonotype: The junction shows a germline mismatch at one end, possibly a read error. V and J are TRBV29-1 and TRBJ1-2; D unresolved. Germline values: CDR1 SQVTM, CDR2 ANQGSEA. The CDR3 covers 13 residues. CDR3 amino acids: CSIVLTQNYGYIF. The DNA for the CDR3 is TGCAGCATCGTTCTGACCCAAAACTATGGCTACATCTTC.

This clonotype was recorded a few times. As the CDR3 is not closed by the conserved phenylalanine or tryptophan, this likely results from a read error. The chain uses TRBV28 and TRBJ2-1, with 10 bases fitting TRBD2. The CDR3 loop spans 17 amino acids. Germline CDR1 and CDR2: MDHEN and SYDVKM. Losses at the gene ends were 5 bases for V and 0 bases for J; bases not matched to a gene: 7. This CDR3 is CASSHGLAVTSYNEQFL. The CDR3 nucleotides are TGTGCCAGCAGTCACGGACTAGCGGTTACCTCCTACAATGAGCAGTTCCTC.

Concerning this clonotype itself: The junction shows a germline mismatch at one end, possibly a read error. The rearrangement links TRBV20-1 to TRBJ2-7; 12 nucleotides align to TRBD2. Germline V gene lookup returns CDR1 DFQATT and CDR2 SNEGSKA (reference sequence). This CDR3 spans 13 amino acids. The CDR3 DNA follows: TGCAGTGTTGGACTAGCGGGACGATACGATCAGTACTTC. Protein: CSVGLAGRYDQYF.

This clonotype was detected only once. The junction shows a germline mismatch at one end, possibly a read error. The chain recombines TRBV11-2 with TRBJ2-3; 9 nucleotides line up with TRBD1. Germline V gene data show CDR1 as SGHAT and CDR2 as FQNNGV. The CDR3 sequence is 15 residues long. For the CDR3, the DNA is TGTGCCAGCAATTTACCCGGACAGGGGCCGGATATGCAGTATTTT. It translates to CASNLPGQGPDMQYF.

As regards this clonotype: Given a much more abundant clone one base away, this may be a read error. This rearrangement joins TRBV7-9 to TRBJ2-7; either TRBD1 or TRBD2 may fit D (6 bases each). Germline lookup yields CDR1 SEHNR and CDR2 FQNEAQ (reference sequence). Trimming cost V 1 base and J 9 bases, with 22 bases left between them. This CDR3 is 16 amino acids long. CDR3 amino acids: CASSLGSGGQLYVQYF. The DNA for the CDR3 is TGTGCCAGCAGCTTAGGGTCCGGGGGCCAACTTTATGTGCAGTACTTC. Full variable domain (rest looked up from reference TRBV7-9 and TRBJ2-7): DTGVSQNPRHKITKRGQNVTFRCDPISEHNRLYWYRQTLGQGPEFLTYFQNEAQLEKSRLLSDRFSAERPKGSFSTLEIQRTEQGDSAMYLCASSLGSGGQLYVQYFGPGTRLTVT.

Regarding this clonotype: Relative to the germline gene, one junction end is altered; a read error may explain this. V usage is TRBV6-2 or TRBV6-3 and J usage is TRBJ2-7; TRBD2 agrees at 9 bases. The CDR3 spans 17 residues. Germline CDR1 MNHEY, CDR2 SVGEGT. The CDR3 loop is CASRSRSGTSFTYEQWF. DNA of the CDR3: TGTGCCAGCAGATCACGCTCCGGGACTAGCTTCACCTACGAGCAGTGGTTC.

As for this clonotype: The junction departs from the called germline gene at one end, perhaps through a read error. The gene calls are TRBV11-2 and TRBJ2-7; TRBD1 agrees at 8 bases. The CDR3 loop spans 13 amino acids. In germline, CDR1 is SGHAT, CDR2 FQNNGV. The CDR3 protein is CTNSLDSGGEQYF. The DNA for the CDR3 is TGTACCAACAGCCTAGATTCAGGGGGCGAGCAGTATTTC.

This clonotype is medium-sized (0.01 to 0.1%) in the sample. The chain combines TRBV6-2 or TRBV6-3 with TRBJ2-2, with 11 bases fitting TRBD2. CDR3 length: 15 residues. The germline gives CDR1 MNHEY, CDR2 SVGEGT. The V gene end was trimmed by 2 bases and the J gene end by 7 bases; junction bases not matched to a gene: 3. CDR3 nucleotide sequence: TGTGCCAGCAGTTACGCGCTAGCGGGAGGCGGGGAGCTGTTTTTT. Residues: CASSYALAGGGELFF.

This clonotype appeared once. The CDR3 ends on some other residue instead of the conserved phenylalanine or tryptophan, so this is likely a read error. The chain joins TRBV11-2 to TRBJ2-7, with D maybe TRBD2 (6 bases). CDR1 and CDR2 (germline): SGHAT, FQNNGV. This CDR3 is built from 15 residues. The CDR3: CASSFMTDPDYKQYL. CDR3 nucleotides: TGTGCCAGCAGCTTCATGACAGATCCGGACTACAAGCAGTACCTT.

In its sample, this clonotype was seen many times. J is TRBJ1-2 and V is TRBV29-1; D may be TRBD1 (5 bases). From germline, CDR1 is SQVTM and CDR2 ANQGSEA. The CDR3 loop spans 13 amino acids. CDR3 sequence (DNA): TGCATTTCGGCGGGGGTTCTACACTATGGCTACACCTTC. Translation gives CISAGVLHYGYTF.